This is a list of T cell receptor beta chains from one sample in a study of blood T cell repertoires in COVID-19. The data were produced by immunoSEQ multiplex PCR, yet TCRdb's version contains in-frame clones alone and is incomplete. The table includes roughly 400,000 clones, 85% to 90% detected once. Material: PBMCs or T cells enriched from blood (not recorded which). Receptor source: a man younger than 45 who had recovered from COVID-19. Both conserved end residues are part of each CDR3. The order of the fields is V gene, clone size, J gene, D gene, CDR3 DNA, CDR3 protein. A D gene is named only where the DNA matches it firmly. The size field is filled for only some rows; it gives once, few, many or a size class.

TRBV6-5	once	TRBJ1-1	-	TGTGCCAGCAGACAGCTGGAAACGAGTGGAGCTTTCTTT	CASRQLETSGAFF
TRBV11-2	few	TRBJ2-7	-	TGTGCCAGCAGCTTATCCGCAGGAGCGGGCCCCTCTGAGTTCTACGAGCAGTACTTC	CASSLSAGAGPSEFYEQYF
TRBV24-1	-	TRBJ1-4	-	TGTGCCACCAGCGAGACAGGAAGGAGTGAAAAACTGTTTTTT	CATSETGRSEKLFF
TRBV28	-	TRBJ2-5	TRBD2	TGTGCCAGCAGTTTGATCGGACTAGCGGTCCTCCAAGAGACCCAGTACTTC	CASSLIGLAVLQETQYF
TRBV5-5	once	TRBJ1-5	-	TGTGCCAGCAGCTTGTGGGGGGTCGGGACGTCTCAGCCCCAGCATTTT	CASSLWGVGTSQPQHF
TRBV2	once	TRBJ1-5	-	TGTGCCAGCAGTTCCAGGATAAATCAGCCCCAGCATTTT	CASSSRINQPQHF
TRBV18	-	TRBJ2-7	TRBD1	TGTGCCAGCTCACCACCGGGACAGGGGGCGAGAGAGCAGTACTTC	CASSPPGQGAREQYF
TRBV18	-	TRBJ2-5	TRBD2	TGTGCCAGCTCGCCCACAGTAGCGGGAGGGAAAGAGACCCAGTACTTC	CASSPTVAGGKETQYF
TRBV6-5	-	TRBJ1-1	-	TGTGCCAGCAGTTACTCCGGTGAGAACACTGAAGCTTTCTTT	CASSYSGENTEAFF
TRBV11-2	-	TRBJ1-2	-	TGTGCCAGCAGCCCGGGGATCAACTATGGCTACACCTTC	CASSPGINYGYTF
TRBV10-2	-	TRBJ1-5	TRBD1	TGCGCCAGCAGTGTGACAACAGGGGGCCTCAATCAGCCCCAGCATTTT	CASSVTTGGLNQPQHF
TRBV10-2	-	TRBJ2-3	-	TGCGCCAGCAGGGACCCAAGCGTTCCCCAGGGAGATACGCAGTATTTT	CASRDPSVPQGDTQYF
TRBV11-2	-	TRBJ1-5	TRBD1	TGTGCCAGCAGTCGGACAGGCTCAGAGCAGCCCCAGCATTTT	CASSRTGSEQPQHF
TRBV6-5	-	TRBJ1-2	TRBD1	TGTGCCAGCAGTTACCGGGACAGGGGAGGATATGGCTACACCTTC	CASSYRDRGGYGYTF
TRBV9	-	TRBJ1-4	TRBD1	TGTGCCAGCAGCTCGGACAGGGGTAATGAAAAACTGTTTTTT	CASSSDRGNEKLFF
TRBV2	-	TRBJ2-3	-	TGTGCCACCCCGGGTGCACAGGCCCTTATGACAGATACGCAGTATTTT	CATPGAQALMTDTQYF
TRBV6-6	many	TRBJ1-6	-	TGTGCCAGCAGTTCGACAGCTAATTCACCCCTCCACTTT	CASSSTANSPLHF
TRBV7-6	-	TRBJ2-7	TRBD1	TGTGCCAGCAGCTCCTTCTCCAAACAGGGGATCCACGAGCAGTACTTC	CASSSFSKQGIHEQYF
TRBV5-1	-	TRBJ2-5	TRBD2	TGCGCCAGCAGCATTCGGACTAGCGGGAGAGGGGAGACCCAGTACTTC	CASSIRTSGRGETQYF
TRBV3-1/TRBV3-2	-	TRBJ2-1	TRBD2	TGTGCCAGCAGACGGACTAGCGGGACTTACAATGAGCAGTTCTTC	CASRRTSGTYNEQFF
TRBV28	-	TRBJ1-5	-	TGTGCCAGCAGTTTAATCCAGGGCAATCAGCCCCAGCATTTT	CASSLIQGNQPQHF
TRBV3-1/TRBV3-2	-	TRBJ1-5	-	TGTGCCAGCAGCGAGAGGGTTGATCAGCCCCAGCATTTT	CASSERVDQPQHF
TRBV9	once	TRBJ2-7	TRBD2	TGTGCCAGGGTTACTAGCGGGCTCGAGCAGTACTTC	CARVTSGLEQYF
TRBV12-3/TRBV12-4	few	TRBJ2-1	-	TGTGCCAGCAGTTCTAGTCGAGGTGAGCAGTTCTTC	CASSSSRGEQFF
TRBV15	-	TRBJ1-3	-	TGTGCCACCATATTAAGGGGTAGCTCTGGAAACACCATATATTTT	CATILRGSSGNTIYF
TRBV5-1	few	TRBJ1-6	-	TGCGCCAGCAGCTTGGTCGGGATTAAAGAGGGATCACCCCTCCACTTT	CASSLVGIKEGSPLHF
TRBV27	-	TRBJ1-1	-	TGTGCCAGCAGTTTAAGTCTGGGGGCTAACACTGAAGCTTTCTTT	CASSLSLGANTEAFF
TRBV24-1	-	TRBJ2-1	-	TGTGCCACCAGTGATGCTCTAGCGCGCTCAAATTACAATGAGCAGTTCTTC	CATSDALARSNYNEQFF
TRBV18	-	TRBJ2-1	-	TGTGCCAGCTCTCTCTCGGAGGGACCCGTACATGAGCAGTTCTTC	CASSLSEGPVHEQFF
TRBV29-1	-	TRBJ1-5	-	TGCAGCGTTGAAGTGGCCCCCAATCAGCCCCAGCATTTT	CSVEVAPNQPQHF
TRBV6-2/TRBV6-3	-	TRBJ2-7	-	TGTGCCAGCAGTTACAGGAGCTCCTACGAGCAGTACTTC	CASSYRSSYEQYF
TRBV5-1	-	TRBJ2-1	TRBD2	TGCGCCAGCAGCCCGACTAGCGGTGCCTCCAATGAGCAGTTCTTC	CASSPTSGASNEQFF
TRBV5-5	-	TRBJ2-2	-	TGTGCCAGCAGCTTGGTAGACACCGGGGAGCTGTTTTTT	CASSLVDTGELFF